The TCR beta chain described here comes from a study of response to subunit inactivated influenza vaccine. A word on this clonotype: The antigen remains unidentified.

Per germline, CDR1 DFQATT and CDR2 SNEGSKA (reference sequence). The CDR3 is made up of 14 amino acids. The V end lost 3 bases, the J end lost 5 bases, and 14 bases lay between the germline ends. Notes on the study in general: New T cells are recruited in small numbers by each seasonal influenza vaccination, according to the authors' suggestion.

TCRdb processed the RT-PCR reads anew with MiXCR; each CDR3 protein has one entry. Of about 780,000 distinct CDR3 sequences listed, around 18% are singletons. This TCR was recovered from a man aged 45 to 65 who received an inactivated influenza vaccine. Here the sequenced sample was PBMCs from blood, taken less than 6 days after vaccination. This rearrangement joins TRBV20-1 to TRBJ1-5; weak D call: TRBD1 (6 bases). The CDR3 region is CSARGTRGYQPQHF. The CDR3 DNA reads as TGCAGTGCTAGGGGGACACGGGGATATCAGCCCCAGCATTTT.